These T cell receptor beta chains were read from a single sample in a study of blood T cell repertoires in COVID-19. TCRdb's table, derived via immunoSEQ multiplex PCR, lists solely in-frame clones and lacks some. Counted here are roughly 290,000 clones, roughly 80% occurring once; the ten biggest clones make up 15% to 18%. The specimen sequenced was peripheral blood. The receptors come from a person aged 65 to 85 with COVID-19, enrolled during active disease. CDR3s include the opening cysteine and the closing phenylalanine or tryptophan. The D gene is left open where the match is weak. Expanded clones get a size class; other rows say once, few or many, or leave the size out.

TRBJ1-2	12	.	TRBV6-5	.	TGTGCCAGCAGTCGTTCTAACTATGGCTACACCTTC	CASSRSNYGYTF
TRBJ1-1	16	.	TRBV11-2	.	TGTGCCAGCAGCTTACGCGCTTCCCGGGCGGGGACTGAAGCTTTCTTT	CASSLRASRAGTEAFF
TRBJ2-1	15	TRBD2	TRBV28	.	TGTGCCAGCAGTTTATCCCTAGCGGGAGTAAATGAGCAGTTCTTC	CASSLSLAGVNEQFF
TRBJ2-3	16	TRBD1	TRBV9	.	TGTGCCAGCAGCGTAGAATCCGGGACAGTAACAGATACGCAGTATTTT	CASSVESGTVTDTQYF
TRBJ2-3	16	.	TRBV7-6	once	TGTGCCAGCAGCCGCATATACGACAGAGACACAGATACGCAGTATTTT	CASSRIYDRDTDTQYF
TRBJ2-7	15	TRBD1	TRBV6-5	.	TGTGCCAGCAGCTCCGAATTCCGGACAGGTTACGAGCAGTACTTC	CASSSEFRTGYEQYF
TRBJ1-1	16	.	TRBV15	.	TGTGCCACCAGCAGAGATATCAGGGAATGGGACACTGAAGCTTTCTTT	CATSRDIREWDTEAFF
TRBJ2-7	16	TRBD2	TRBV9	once	TGTGCCAGCAGCGTAGAGGGGCGGGGGAGCTCCTACGAGCAGTACTTC	CASSVEGRGSSYEQYF
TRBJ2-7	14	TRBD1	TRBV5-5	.	TGTGCCAGCAGCCCCGGGACAGCTTCCCGCGAGCAGTACTTC	CASSPGTASREQYF
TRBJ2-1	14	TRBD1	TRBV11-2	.	TGTGCCAGCCGGGGACAGGCTCAATCCAATGAGCAGTTCTTC	CASRGQAQSNEQFF
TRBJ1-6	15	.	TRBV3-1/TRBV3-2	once	TGTGCCAGCGCCCGGGGGGCTCAGTATAATTCACCCCTCCACTTT	CASARGAQYNSPLHF
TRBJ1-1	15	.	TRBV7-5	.	TGTGCCAGAAGCCCTTGGACAGGGTTGAACACTGAAGCTTTCTTT	CARSPWTGLNTEAFF
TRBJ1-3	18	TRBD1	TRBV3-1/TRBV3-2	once	TGTGCCAGCAGCTTACGCAGGGGGACAGGGAGCTCTGGAAACACCATATATTTT	CASSLRRGTGSSGNTIYF
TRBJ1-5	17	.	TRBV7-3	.	TGTGCCAGCAGCTTAAACGCGGCTTGCAGGGATCGTCAGCCCCAGCATTTT	CASSLNAACRDRQPQHF
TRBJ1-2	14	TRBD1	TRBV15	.	TGTGCCACAGCATCGGGACAGAGCTCCTATGGCTACACCTTC	CATASGQSSYGYTF
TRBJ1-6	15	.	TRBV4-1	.	TGCGCCAGCAGCCCGATTGGTCGGGGGACCTCACCCCTCCACTTT	CASSPIGRGTSPLHF
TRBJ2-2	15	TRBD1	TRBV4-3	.	TGCGCCAGCAGCCAAGCGGACAGGGTGACTGGGGAGCTGTTTTTT	CASSQADRVTGELFF
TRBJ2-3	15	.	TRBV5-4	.	TGTGCCAGCAGCTTCGAGGGTAGCGGCACAGATACGCAGTATTTT	CASSFEGSGTDTQYF
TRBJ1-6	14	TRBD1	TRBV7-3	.	TGTGCCAGCAGCCAGACAGGGCATAATTCACCCCTCCACTTT	CASSQTGHNSPLHF
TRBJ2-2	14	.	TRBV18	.	TGTGCCAGCTCACCGGCATTGAACACCGGGGAGCTGTTTTTT	CASSPALNTGELFF
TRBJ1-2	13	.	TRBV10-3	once	TGTGCCACCCAAGGGGAGGGTTCCTCTGGCTACACCTTC	CATQGEGSSGYTF
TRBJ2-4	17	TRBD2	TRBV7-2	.	TGTGCCAGCAGCTTAAGCGGGGGGGCAGGTGGCAAAAACATTCAGTACTTC	CASSLSGGAGGKNIQYF
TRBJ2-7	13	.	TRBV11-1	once	TGTGCCAGCAGCTTACCCGGGTTTCGGGAGCAGTACTTC	CASSLPGFREQYF
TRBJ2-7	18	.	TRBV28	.	TGTGCCAGCAGTACGAGGACAGAGGCCTTCGGACGGGGTCCCGAGCAGTACTTC	CASSTRTEAFGRGPEQYF
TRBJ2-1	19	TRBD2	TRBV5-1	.	TGCGCCAGCAGCTTGGCCCTAGCGGGGGGGCTCAGCTCCTACAATGAGCAGTTCTTC	CASSLALAGGLSSYNEQFF
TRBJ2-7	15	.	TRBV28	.	TGTGCCAGCAGTTTACGGACAGTTTTATACTACGAGCAGTACTTC	CASSLRTVLYYEQYF
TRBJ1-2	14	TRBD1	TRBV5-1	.	TGCGCCAGCAGCTTAGACAGGGGTTATGAGGGCTACACCTTC	CASSLDRGYEGYTF
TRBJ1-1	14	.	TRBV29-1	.	TGCAGCGTTGCCTCTCTCAGTTTGAACACTGAAGCTTTCTTT	CSVASLSLNTEAFF
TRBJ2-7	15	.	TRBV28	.	TGTGCCAGCAGTTTATCCTACAGGGTCTCCTACGAGCAGTACTTC	CASSLSYRVSYEQYF
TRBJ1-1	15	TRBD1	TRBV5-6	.	TGTGCCAGCAGCTTGGTGGGACAGCCGAACACTGAAGCTTTCTTT	CASSLVGQPNTEAFF
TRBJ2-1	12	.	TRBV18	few	TGTGCCAGCTCGAACAGGGTGAATGAGCAGTTCTTC	CASSNRVNEQFF